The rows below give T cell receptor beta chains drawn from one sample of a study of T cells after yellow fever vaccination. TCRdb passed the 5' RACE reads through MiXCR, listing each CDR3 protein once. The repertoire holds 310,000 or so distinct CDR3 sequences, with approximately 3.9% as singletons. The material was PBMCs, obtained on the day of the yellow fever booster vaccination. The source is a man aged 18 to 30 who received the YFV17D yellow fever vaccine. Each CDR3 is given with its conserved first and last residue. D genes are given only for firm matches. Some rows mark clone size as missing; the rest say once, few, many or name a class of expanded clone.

DNA: TGTGCCAGCAGCGATTGGACAGCTAAGCACACTGAAGCTTTCTTT
CDR3: CASSDWTAKHTEAFF
D: -
length: 15
V: TRBV5-4
J: TRBJ1-1
size: many

DNA: TGTGCCAGCAGCCAAGGGAGCGGAGAGACCCAGTACTTC
CDR3: CASSQGSGETQYF
D: -
length: 13
V: TRBV14
J: TRBJ2-5
size: few

DNA: TGCGCCAGCAGCCGGAAACTAGCGGGGGTCCAAGAGACCCAGTACTTC
CDR3: CASSRKLAGVQETQYF
D: TRBD2
length: 16
V: TRBV5-1
J: TRBJ2-5
size: many

DNA: TGTGCCAGCAGCTTAAGGACAGGGAATTCACCCCTCCACTTT
CDR3: CASSLRTGNSPLHF
D: TRBD1
length: 14
V: TRBV9
J: TRBJ1-6
size: few

DNA: TGCGCCAGCAGCTTGGGACAGGGGGCGCGCTACGAGCAGTACTTC
CDR3: CASSLGQGARYEQYF
D: TRBD1
length: 15
V: TRBV5-1
J: TRBJ2-7
size: few

DNA: TGTGCCACTGGCTCGCGGGGGGACACAGATACGCAGTATTTT
CDR3: CATGSRGDTDTQYF
D: TRBD2
length: 14
V: TRBV10-3
J: TRBJ2-3
size: few

DNA: TGCGCCAGCACCACAGGCGGGGTCCAAGAGACCCAGTACTTC
CDR3: CASTTGGVQETQYF
D: -
length: 14
V: TRBV5-1
J: TRBJ2-5
size: many

DNA: TGTGCCAGCAGCAGGGTAGGACAGGGTGGTCGGGAGACCCAGTACTTC
CDR3: CASSRVGQGGRETQYF
D: -
length: 16
V: TRBV21-1
J: TRBJ2-5
size: many

DNA: TGTGCCAGCAGTCGACGCGGGAGCTCTGGGGCCAACGTCCTGACTTTC
CDR3: CASSRRGSSGANVLTF
D: TRBD2
length: 16
V: TRBV6-5
J: TRBJ2-6
size: few

DNA: TGTGCCAGCAGTGAACAGGGGGCATCGGACACAGATACGCAGTATTTT
CDR3: CASSEQGASDTDTQYF
D: TRBD1
length: 16
V: TRBV2
J: TRBJ2-3
size: -

DNA: TGCGCCAGCAGCTTGCCGCGGGGCGATGAGCAGTTCTTC
CDR3: CASSLPRGDEQFF
D: -
length: 13
V: TRBV5-1
J: TRBJ2-1
size: many

DNA: TGTGCCAGCAGCCGAGGACAGGCCACTGAAGCTTTCTTT
CDR3: CASSRGQATEAFF
D: TRBD1
length: 13
V: TRBV7-8
J: TRBJ1-1
size: many

DNA: TGCAGGCCCAGGGGGTGGGGACAGGAGAACACCGGGGAGCTGTTTTTT
CDR3: CRPRGWGQENTGELFF
D: TRBD1
length: 16
V: TRBV20-1
J: TRBJ2-2
size: many

DNA: TGCGCCAGCAGACCAACAGCCTCTGGGGCCAACGTCCTGACTTTC
CDR3: CASRPTASGANVLTF
D: -
length: 15
V: TRBV5-1
J: TRBJ2-6
size: many

DNA: TGTGCCAGCAGCCCGCGACAGGGCTCGGGAAACATTCAGTACTTC
CDR3: CASSPRQGSGNIQYF
D: TRBD1
length: 15
V: TRBV7-2
J: TRBJ2-4
size: many

DNA: TGTGCCAGCTCACCGCTACAGGGGGGTTTCACTGAAGCTTTCTTT
CDR3: CASSPLQGGFTEAFF
D: TRBD1
length: 15
V: TRBV18
J: TRBJ1-1
size: -

DNA: TGTGCCAGCAGCTTATGGGGCAGGGGGAGCAATGAGCAGTTCTTC
CDR3: CASSLWGRGSNEQFF
D: TRBD1
length: 15
V: TRBV7-2
J: TRBJ2-1
size: many

DNA: TGCAGTGCCACGGAGGCAGGGGGCAATTCACCCCTCCACTTT
CDR3: CSATEAGGNSPLHF
D: TRBD1
length: 14
V: TRBV20-1
J: TRBJ1-6
size: few

DNA: TGTGCCAGCAGCGCAACAGGGGGCCCGAACACTGAAGCTTTCTTT
CDR3: CASSATGGPNTEAFF
D: TRBD1
length: 15
V: TRBV5-6
J: TRBJ1-1
size: -

DNA: TGTGCCAGCCCTAATCTAGCGATATCCTACAATGAGCAGTTCTTC
CDR3: CASPNLAISYNEQFF
D: -
length: 15
V: TRBV6-2/TRBV6-3
J: TRBJ2-1
size: few

DNA: TGTGCCAGTCGACAGGGGGGGAACACCGGGGAGCTGTTTTTT
CDR3: CASRQGGNTGELFF
D: TRBD1
length: 14
V: TRBV7-3
J: TRBJ2-2
size: many

DNA: TGTGCCAGCAGCTTAGAGCGGGGGGGCCTGGCTGAGCAGTTCTTC
CDR3: CASSLERGGLAEQFF
D: TRBD2
length: 15
V: TRBV11-2
J: TRBJ2-1
size: -

DNA: TGTGCCAGCAGTTACTCCTCGGTCGGGGGGCGGACTGAAGCTTTCTTT
CDR3: CASSYSSVGGRTEAFF
D: -
length: 16
V: TRBV6-5
J: TRBJ1-1
size: few

DNA: TGTGCCAGCAGCCTTTACCAGCACGCTGAAGCTTTCTTT
CDR3: CASSLYQHAEAFF
D: -
length: 13
V: TRBV7-8
J: TRBJ1-1
size: many

DNA: TGTGCCAGCAGCCTGCTGGGAGGGCTGGGCACTGAAGCTTTCTTT
CDR3: CASSLLGGLGTEAFF
D: -
length: 15
V: TRBV5-6
J: TRBJ1-1
size: few

DNA: TGCGCCAGCAGCCAAGTCACGGGGGCAGGAAAGACCCAGTACTTC
CDR3: CASSQVTGAGKTQYF
D: -
length: 15
V: TRBV4-3
J: TRBJ2-5
size: many

DNA: TGCGCCAGCAGCGCGCACCCTTATCAAGCTGGGGCCAACGTCCTGACTTTC
CDR3: CASSAHPYQAGANVLTF
D: -
length: 17
V: TRBV5-1
J: TRBJ2-6
size: many

DNA: TGCGCCAGCAGCTTGGAAAACTATGGCTACACCTTC
CDR3: CASSLENYGYTF
D: -
length: 12
V: TRBV5-1
J: TRBJ1-2
size: many

DNA: TGTGCCAGCGTCCGGGACGGTGGGAATGAAAAACTGTTTTTT
CDR3: CASVRDGGNEKLFF
D: -
length: 14
V: TRBV2
J: TRBJ1-4
size: -

DNA: TGTGCCAGCAGTTACCCGTCGTACACCGGGGAGCTGTTTTTT
CDR3: CASSYPSYTGELFF
D: -
length: 14
V: TRBV6-5
J: TRBJ2-2
size: many

DNA: TGCGCCAGCAGCCCCTTAGCGGGACTTAGCACAGATACGCAGTATTTT
CDR3: CASSPLAGLSTDTQYF
D: TRBD2
length: 16
V: TRBV5-1
J: TRBJ2-3
size: -

DNA: TGTGCCAGCAGCTTGCCGGGTTTGGGAGAAAAACTGTTTTTT
CDR3: CASSLPGLGEKLFF
D: -
length: 14
V: TRBV5-5
J: TRBJ1-4
size: many

DNA: TGTGCCAGCAGCAATGGGACAGGGTACAGTCAGCCCCAGCATTTT
CDR3: CASSNGTGYSQPQHF
D: TRBD1
length: 15
V: TRBV5-5
J: TRBJ1-5
size: many

DNA: TGTGCCAGCAGCTTCCAAGCGGGGGGCTCCTACAATGAGCAGTTCTTC
CDR3: CASSFQAGGSYNEQFF
D: TRBD2
length: 16
V: TRBV7-2
J: TRBJ2-1
size: -

DNA: TGTGCCAGCAGCCTCATATCCCTGCATTCCAACACCGGGGAGCTGTTTTTT
CDR3: CASSLISLHSNTGELFF
D: -
length: 17
V: TRBV7-6
J: TRBJ2-2
size: -

DNA: TGTGCCAGCAGCTTAGGACAGGGAGGTACGAACATTCAGTACTTC
CDR3: CASSLGQGGTNIQYF
D: -
length: 15
V: TRBV7-9
J: TRBJ2-4
size: many

DNA: TGCGCCAGCAGCTTGGCAAGGACAGGGAACACCGGGGAGCTGTTTTTT
CDR3: CASSLARTGNTGELFF
D: TRBD1
length: 16
V: TRBV5-1
J: TRBJ2-2
size: -

DNA: TGTGCCAGCAGCCAAGATGGGGAGAACAATGAGCAGTTCTTC
CDR3: CASSQDGENNEQFF
D: -
length: 14
V: TRBV4-2
J: TRBJ2-1
size: many

DNA: TGCAGCGTTGCGGTGACTTTATCCTACGAGCAGTACTTC
CDR3: CSVAVTLSYEQYF
D: -
length: 13
V: TRBV29-1
J: TRBJ2-7
size: many

DNA: TGTGCCAGCAGGCGGAGCGGGGGGGCTTTCTCAGATACGCAGTATTTT
CDR3: CASRRSGGAFSDTQYF
D: TRBD2
length: 16
V: TRBV6-5
J: TRBJ2-3
size: many

DNA: TGCAGCGTTATCAGGGGCGGGGTGAACACTGAAGCTTTCTTT
CDR3: CSVIRGGVNTEAFF
D: -
length: 14
V: TRBV29-1
J: TRBJ1-1
size: many

DNA: TGTGCCACCTCGTTCGGCGTACGCTCCTACAATGAGCAGTTCTTC
CDR3: CATSFGVRSYNEQFF
D: -
length: 15
V: TRBV2
J: TRBJ2-1
size: -

DNA: TGTGCCATCAGTGAGACTGGGACAGCCTACGAGCAGTACTTC
CDR3: CAISETGTAYEQYF
D: TRBD1
length: 14
V: TRBV10-3
J: TRBJ2-7
size: few

DNA: TGCAGTGCTAGCTTGCTAGCGGGGGGCCAAGAGACCCAGTACTTC
CDR3: CSASLLAGGQETQYF
D: TRBD2
length: 15
V: TRBV20-1
J: TRBJ2-5
size: many

DNA: TGCGCCAGCAGCCAAGGCCCCGGGGGGGCAGAAGATACGCAGTATTTT
CDR3: CASSQGPGGAEDTQYF
D: TRBD2
length: 16
V: TRBV4-1
J: TRBJ2-3
size: few

DNA: TGCAGTGCTGAACAGGGAGATACGCAGTATTTT
CDR3: CSAEQGDTQYF
D: -
length: 11
V: TRBV20-1
J: TRBJ2-3
size: many

DNA: TGCGCCAGCAGCCCCTATCAATCAGGGAAAGGTTGGACTGAAGCTTTCTTT
CDR3: CASSPYQSGKGWTEAFF
D: -
length: 17
V: TRBV5-1
J: TRBJ1-1
size: many

DNA: TGTGCCAGCAGCACAAGCGGGGCCCGGATCGGGGAGCTGTTTTTT
CDR3: CASSTSGARIGELFF
D: TRBD2
length: 15
V: TRBV9
J: TRBJ2-2
size: many

DNA: TGTGCCAGCAGCCTCCGACTAGCGGGGGGGCTTGAGACCCAGTACTTC
CDR3: CASSLRLAGGLETQYF
D: TRBD2
length: 16
V: TRBV7-2
J: TRBJ2-5
size: many

DNA: TGTGCCACCAGCGGCTTCGACAGCTATGGCTACACCTTC
CDR3: CATSGFDSYGYTF
D: -
length: 13
V: TRBV15
J: TRBJ1-2
size: few

DNA: TGTGCTAGTGGTACCCCCTCCCAAGAGACCCAGTACTTC
CDR3: CASGTPSQETQYF
D: -
length: 13
V: TRBV12-5
J: TRBJ2-5
size: -

DNA: TGCGCCAGCAGCTTGGGGGCACAGGGGGCAGGTACTGAAGCTTTCTTT
CDR3: CASSLGAQGAGTEAFF
D: TRBD1
length: 16
V: TRBV5-1
J: TRBJ1-1
size: many

DNA: TGTGCCAGCAGCTTAAAGCCCGGGGACAAGTACTTC
CDR3: CASSLKPGDKYF
D: -
length: 12
V: TRBV7-2
J: TRBJ2-4
size: many

DNA: TGTGCCTGGAAAAGGGTACTGGACAGACGAGAGACCCAGTACTTC
CDR3: CAWKRVLDRRETQYF
D: -
length: 15
V: TRBV30
J: TRBJ2-5
size: few

DNA: TGCAGCGTTGGTCTCCCAGGCTCCCTGGACGAGCAGTACTTC
CDR3: CSVGLPGSLDEQYF
D: -
length: 14
V: TRBV29-1
J: TRBJ2-7
size: -

DNA: TGTGCCATCAGTGAGACCGACAGGGTCAAGCAGTTCTTC
CDR3: CAISETDRVKQFF
D: TRBD1
length: 13
V: TRBV10-3
J: TRBJ2-1
size: many

DNA: TGCGCCAGCAGCTTGAGAGTCGGCAGGGGAGACGAGCAGTACTTC
CDR3: CASSLRVGRGDEQYF
D: -
length: 15
V: TRBV5-1
J: TRBJ2-7
size: -

DNA: TGCGCCAGCAGCCAAAGACAGGGGGACTCCTACAATGAGCAGTTCTTC
CDR3: CASSQRQGDSYNEQFF
D: TRBD1
length: 16
V: TRBV4-3
J: TRBJ2-1
size: -